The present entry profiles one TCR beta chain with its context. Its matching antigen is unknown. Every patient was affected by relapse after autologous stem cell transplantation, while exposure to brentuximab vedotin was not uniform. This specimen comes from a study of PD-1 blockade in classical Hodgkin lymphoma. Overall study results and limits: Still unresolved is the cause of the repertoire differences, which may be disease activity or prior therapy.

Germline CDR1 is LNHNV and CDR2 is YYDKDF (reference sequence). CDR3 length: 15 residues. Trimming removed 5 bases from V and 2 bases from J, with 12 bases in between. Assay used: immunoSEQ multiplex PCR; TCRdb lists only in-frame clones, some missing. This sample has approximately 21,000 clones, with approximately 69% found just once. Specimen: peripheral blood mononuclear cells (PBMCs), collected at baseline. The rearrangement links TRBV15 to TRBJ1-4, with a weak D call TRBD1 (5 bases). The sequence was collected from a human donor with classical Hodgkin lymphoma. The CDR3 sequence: CATSAREGTNEKLFF. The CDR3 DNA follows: TGTGCCACCAGCGCCAGGGAGGGCACTAATGAAAAACTGTTTTTT.